A single T cell receptor beta chain is shown here with its context. The sample originates from a study of blood T cell repertoires in COVID-19. About the research overall: There were acute and convalescent COVID-19 samples, and they came from the United States, Italy and Spain. T cells, B-cell-depleted T cells, or PBMCs provided the cDNA or gDNA that served as material.

The V and J ends lost 4 bases and 4 bases, in that order; junction bases with no gene match: 9. Per germline, CDR1 MGHRA and CDR2 YSYEKL. This CDR3 is 17 amino acids long. Original analysis: Amplification of reference gene primers provided the estimated nucleated cell counts. TCRdb's table, derived via immunoSEQ multiplex PCR, lists solely in-frame clones and lacks some. V and J calls and clone size come straight from that table; D and trimming were deduced from the DNA. This sample has around 31,000 clones; roughly nine tenths occur once, and the top ten carry under 30%. The chain joins TRBV4-1 to TRBJ2-1; 11 nucleotides align to TRBD2. Sequenced material: peripheral blood. The clonotype was recovered from a man older than 75 with acute or convalescent COVID-19. The DNA for the CDR3 is TGCGCCAGCAGCCGCGGACACGGGACTAGCGGATACAATGAGCAGTTCTTC. This gives the protein CASSRGHGTSGYNEQFF.